This T cell receptor beta chain emerged from a study of blood T cell repertoires in COVID-19. This table comes from immunoSEQ multiplex PCR, and its TCRdb copy is limited to in-frame clones, with some not included. The profile shows around 170,000 clones, around 86% of them singletons. The TCR originated in a woman aged 25 to 39 who had recovered from COVID-19. The specimen sequenced was PBMCs or T cells enriched from blood (not recorded which).

The DNA of the CDR3 is TGTGCCAGCAGCTTAAGACCGGGACAGCGAGTGGTGGACACCATATATTTT. Protein: CASSLRPGQRVVDTIYF. The chain joins TRBV11-2 to TRBJ1-3, with TRBD1 identical over 7 bases. The CDR3 is made up of 17 amino acids. The germline V gene encodes CDR1 SGHAT and CDR2 FQNNGV. The ends lost 2 bases at V and 8 bases at J; junction bases unmatched: 15.